This T cell receptor beta chain was sequenced during a study of molecular identifiers for immune sequencing clone quantification. Study findings and constraints: Underestimated sizes of highly expanded clones could result from identical TCR molecules that share a barcode.

This clonotype was found a few times. The antigen is not known. V was pared by 5 bases and J by 1 base, with 9 bases between. Germline values: CDR1 DFQATT, CDR2 SNEGSKA (reference sequence). The CDR3 is 13 amino acids. Bulk libraries came from a prior protocol with listed TCR primers. Each CDR3 protein gets one entry after TCRdb re-called the PCR reads with MiXCR. The top ten clones hold roughly 0.83% of a sample with more than 550,000 distinct CDR3 sequences, about 25% of them seen once. The sample consisted of naive CD8+ T cells from blood, with Jurkat cell RNA spiked in. The sample's subset: FACS-sorted CD8+CD4-CCR7+CD45RA+ naive T cells. This sequence originates from a human donor in good health. Some libraries in this study had Jurkat cell RNA spiked in. The V gene is TRBV20-1, the J gene TRBJ2-1; no firm D call. CDR3 in amino acids: CSAERESYNEQFF. The CDR3 DNA follows: TGCAGTGCTGAAAGAGAGTCCTACAATGAGCAGTTCTTC.